The clone carrying this T cell receptor beta chain has a handful of counts. Its target is not known. The data were taken from a study of T cells after yellow fever vaccination. Germline assignment: CDR1 SGHTA and CDR2 FQGNSA. The J segment lost 2 bases and the V segment lost 3 bases, leaving 6 bases of the junction unmatched. The CDR3 consists of 16 residues. TCRdb reprocessed the 5' RACE reads with MiXCR, giving one entry per CDR3 protein. Of approximately 120,000 distinct CDR3 sequences in the sample, about 15% were seen once. Study findings and constraints: Contaminating bulk clonotypes could be abundant in FACS-sorted repertoires. Booster samples showed a return of most primary-vaccination clones (about 97% CD4, about 87% CD8).

This clonotype originated in a man between 18 and 35 years old who received the YFV17D yellow fever vaccine. The material was CD8+ T cells sorted from PBMCs, obtained 5 days after the yellow fever booster vaccination. The V call is TRBV7-2, the J call TRBJ2-3; 9 nucleotides align to TRBD2. CDR3 amino acids: CASSLALAGYTDTQYF. The CDR3 DNA reads TGTGCCAGCAGCTTGGCCCTAGCGGGGTACACAGATACGCAGTATTTT.